The 10 T cell receptor beta chains given below trace back to one sample, sequenced in a study of T cell responses to AZD1222 COVID-19 vaccine. The protocol was immunoSEQ multiplex PCR, while the TCRdb copy is restricted to in-frame clones and leaves out a portion. This sample has 90,000 to 150,000 clones, with around 90% found just once. This specimen consisted of peripheral blood, obtained 28 days after the second AZD1222 dose. Receptor source: an adult who received the AZD1222 COVID-19 vaccine.

This chain connects TRBV5-1 to TRBJ2-3, with 7 nucleotides matching TRBD2. The CDR3 is made up of 15 amino acids. The V and J ends lost 0 bases and 2 bases, in that order; junction bases with no gene match: 3. Germline CDR1 and CDR2: SGHRS and YFSETQ. The CDR3: CASSLEGGDTDTQYF. The CDR3, as DNA: TGCGCCAGCAGCTTGGAGGGAGGGGACACAGATACGCAGTATTTT.

The table lists this clone with a count of one. This chain links TRBV6-2 or TRBV6-3 with TRBJ2-1, with D uncertain. The CDR3 is made up of 13 amino acids. V was shortened by 0 bases and J by 7 bases, with 7 bases between the two germline ends. Looked up from germline, CDR1 is MNHEY and CDR2 is SVGEGT. CDR3 loop: CASSYSTANEQFF. CDR3 bases: TGTGCCAGCAGTTACTCGACGGCGAATGAGCAGTTCTTC.

This chain joins TRBV5-1 and TRBJ1-3; D uncertain. CDR1 is SGHRS and CDR2 is YFSETQ in the germline V gene. Trimming removed 0 bases from V and 2 bases from J, with 9 bases in between. The CDR3 loop spans 15 amino acids. DNA for the CDR3: TGCGCCAGCAGCTTGGTAGGGCCCCCTGGAAACACCATATATTTT. Translated: CASSLVGPPGNTIYF.

J is TRBJ1-6 and V is TRBV12-3 or TRBV12-4; 8 bases agree with TRBD1. Trimming cost V 6 bases and J 9 bases; bases outside gene matches: 4. This CDR3 has 13 residues. The CDR3 region is CASSQGQGSPLHF. The DNA of the CDR3 is TGTGCCAGCAGCCAAGGACAGGGTTCACCCCTCCACTTT.

The genes are TRBV6-5 and TRBJ1-1; D might be TRBD1 (5 bases). Germline V gene sequence: CDR1 MNHEY, CDR2 SVGAGI. The ends were cut back, 0 bases at V and 0 bases at J, with 8 bases in the middle. This CDR3 comprises 15 residues. Written as DNA, the CDR3 is TGTGCCAGCAGTTACTCGGGAGGGGTGAACACTGAAGCTTTCTTT. This encodes CASSYSGGVNTEAFF.

The rearrangement links TRBV7-8 to TRBJ1-6, with 8 bases fitting TRBD1. V trimming: 5 bases; J trimming: 7 bases; junction bases outside the gene matches: 7. In germline, CDR1 is SGHVS, CDR2 FQNEAQ. This CDR3 is built from 15 residues. The DNA of the CDR3 is TGTGCCAGCAGCCCCGGACAGGGCCCCAATTCACCCCTCCACTTT. It translates to CASSPGQGPNSPLHF.

V usage is TRBV6-5 and J usage is TRBJ1-2; no clear D gene. The germline gives CDR1 MNHEY, CDR2 SVGAGI. Trimming took off 0 bases at V and 4 bases at J, with 12 bases between the two ends. The CDR3 covers 15 residues. This CDR3 reads CASSYSTRETYGYTF. The CDR3 DNA sequence: TGTGCCAGCAGTTACTCGACTAGGGAGACCTATGGCTACACCTTC.

The genes are TRBV7-2 and TRBJ1-2; TRBD1 agrees at 9 bases. This CDR3 spans 14 amino acids. Trimming took 0 bases from V and 8 from J; bases not matched to a gene: 4. In germline, CDR1 is SGHTA, CDR2 FQGNSA. CDR3 sequence: CASSLAGTGNGYTF. The CDR3 region has the DNA TGTGCCAGCAGCTTAGCGGGGACAGGGAACGGCTACACCTTC.

The chain uses TRBV10-3 and TRBJ1-3; TRBD1 agrees at 7 bases. The V segment lost 4 bases and the J segment 0 bases; nucleotides outside the gene matches: 6. The CDR3 extends over 16 amino acids. CDR1 is ENHRY, CDR2 SYGVKD, per germline. The CDR3 protein is CAISARDSSSGNTIYF. CDR3 in DNA: TGTGCCATCAGTGCCCGGGACAGCAGCTCTGGAAACACCATATATTTT.

The rearrangement joins TRBV6-1 to TRBJ2-5; D is undetermined. Germline V gene sequence: CDR1 MNHNS, CDR2 SASEGT. This CDR3 is built from 15 residues. V dropped 2 bases and J dropped 5 bases, with 15 bases sitting between them. CDR3 loop: CASSEYLFGRETQYF. As DNA, the CDR3 is TGTGCCAGCAGTGAATACTTGTTTGGCCGGGAGACCCAGTACTTC.